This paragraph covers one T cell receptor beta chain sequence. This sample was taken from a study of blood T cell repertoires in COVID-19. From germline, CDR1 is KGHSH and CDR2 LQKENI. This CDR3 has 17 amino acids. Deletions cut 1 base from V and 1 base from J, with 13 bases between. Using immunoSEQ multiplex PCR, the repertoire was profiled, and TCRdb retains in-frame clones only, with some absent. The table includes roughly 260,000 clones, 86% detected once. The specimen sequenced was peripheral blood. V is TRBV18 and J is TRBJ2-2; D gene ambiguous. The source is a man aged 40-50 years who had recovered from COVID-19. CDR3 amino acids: CASSPLAPGGNTGELFF. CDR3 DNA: TGTGCCAGCTCACCACTTGCTCCTGGCGGGAACACCGGGGAGCTGTTTTTT.